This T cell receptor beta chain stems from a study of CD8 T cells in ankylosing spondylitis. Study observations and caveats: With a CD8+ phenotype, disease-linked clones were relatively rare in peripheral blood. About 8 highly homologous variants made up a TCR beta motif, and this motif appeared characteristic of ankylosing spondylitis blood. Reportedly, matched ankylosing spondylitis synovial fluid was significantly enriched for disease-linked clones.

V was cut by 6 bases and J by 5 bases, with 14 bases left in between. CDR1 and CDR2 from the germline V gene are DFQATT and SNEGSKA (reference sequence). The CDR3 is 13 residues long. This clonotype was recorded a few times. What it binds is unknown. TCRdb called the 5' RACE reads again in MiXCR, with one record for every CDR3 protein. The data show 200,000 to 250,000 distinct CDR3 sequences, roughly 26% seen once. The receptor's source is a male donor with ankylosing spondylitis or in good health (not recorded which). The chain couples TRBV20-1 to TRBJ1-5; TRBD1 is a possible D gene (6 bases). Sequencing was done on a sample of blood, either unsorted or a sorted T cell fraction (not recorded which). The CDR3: CSATQGQDQPQHF. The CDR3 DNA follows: TGCAGTGCAACACAGGGTCAGGATCAGCCCCAGCATTTT.